These 10 T cell receptor beta chains were all obtained from the same sample, sequenced in a study of patients and donors after allogeneic stem cell transplantation. Via MiXCR, TCRdb re-called the RT-PCR reads, giving one row per CDR3 protein. Among approximately 170,000 distinct CDR3 sequences listed, approximately 25% were seen once. The source material was blood, either unsorted or a sorted T cell fraction (not recorded which). These receptors all stem from a human donor who was either an allogeneic HSCT recipient or a stem cell or donor lymphocyte infusion donor (not recorded which). It is not recorded whose cells these are; they may come from a transplant donor.

This clonotype was observed a few times. The V call is TRBV5-1, the J call TRBJ2-6, with D unclear. Germline lookup yields CDR1 SGHRS and CDR2 YFSETQ. V was cut by 1 base and J by 0 bases, with 8 bases left in between. The CDR3 is 16 amino acids. The DNA of the CDR3 is TGCGCCAGCAGCTTGCATCAGACCTCTGGGGCCAACGTCCTGACTTTC. Translating it yields CASSLHQTSGANVLTF. Variable domain in full (rest from reference TRBV5-1 and TRBJ2-6): KAGVTQTPRYLIKTRGQQVTLSCSPISGHRSVSWYQQTPGQGLQFLFEYFSETQRNKGNFPGRFSGRQFSNSRSEMNVSTLELGDSALYLCASSLHQTSGANVLTFGAGSRLTVL.

The rearrangement links TRBV10-3 to TRBJ2-3, with D perhaps given as TRBD1 or TRBD2 (6 bases each). The CDR3 sequence is 15 residues long. Between the trimmed V and J ends, which lost 10 bases and 1 base, there was a span of 18 bases. CDR1 ENHRY and CDR2 SYGVKD come from the germline V gene. The CDR3 region has the DNA TGTGCCAGTTTGCAGGGGACTGGGGGCACAGATACGCAGTATTTT. Translation gives CASLQGTGGTDTQYF.

This clonotype was seen repeatedly, ten times or more. The V call is TRBV12-3 or TRBV12-4, the J call TRBJ1-6; D unclear. V was shortened by 4 bases and J by 0 bases, with 7 bases between the two germline ends. The CDR3 consists of 15 residues. In nucleotides, the CDR3 is TGTGCCAGCAGTTGGGAGAGCTCCTATAATTCACCCCTCCACTTT. Its protein product is CASSWESSYNSPLHF.

The V call is TRBV3-1, the J call TRBJ2-3; D is possibly TRBD2 (5 bases). This CDR3 contains 15 residues. Looked up from germline, CDR1 is LGHDT and CDR2 is YNNKEL (reference sequence). The ends were cut back, 1 base at V and 1 base at J, with 9 bases in the middle. The CDR3 bases are TGTGCCAGCAGCCAAGGAGGAGCGGGCACAGATACGCAGTATTTT. The encoded protein is CASSQGGAGTDTQYF.

This clonotype was found many times. The rearrangement links TRBV6-5 to TRBJ1-2, with D perhaps TRBD1 (5 bases). The V end was cut by 6 bases, the J end by 7 bases, with 12 bases between. The CDR3 sequence is 12 residues long. Germline loops: CDR1 MNHEY, CDR2 SVGAGI. CDR3 DNA: TGTGCCAGCAGAAAGCCAGGGTTTGGCTACACCTTC. Its protein product is CASRKPGFGYTF.

This clonotype has a handful of counts. The chain couples TRBV7-8 to TRBJ1-1; TRBD1 aligns across 7 bases. V dropped 0 bases and J dropped 4; count of bases not matched to a gene: 17. This CDR3 has 19 amino acids. Germline lookup yields CDR1 SGHVS and CDR2 FQNEAQ. CDR3 in amino acids: CASSLALYSQGGRGTEAFF. The CDR3 nucleotides are TGTGCCAGCAGCTTAGCGCTTTATAGTCAGGGGGGAAGGGGCACTGAAGCTTTCTTT.

In this sample, this clonotype turned up many times. The chain is built from TRBV29-1 and TRBJ1-1; no reliable D call. Deletions cut 7 bases from V and 3 bases from J, with 12 bases between. Germline V lookup: CDR1 SQVTM, CDR2 ANQGSEA. The CDR3 spans 12 residues. This CDR3 is CSESYMDTEAFF. Here the CDR3 DNA reads TGCAGCGAGAGCTATATGGACACTGAAGCTTTCTTT.

This rearrangement joins TRBV20-1 to TRBJ1-2; 8 nucleotides agree with TRBD1. Germline trimming cut 1 base from V and 7 bases from J; bases unmatched to any gene: 11. CDR3 size: 15 residues. The germline CDR1 and CDR2 sequences are DFQATT and SNEGSKA (reference sequence). CDR3 bases: TGCAGTGCTAGAGGGACGACAGGGGTATTTCGTGGCTACACCTTC. Translating gives CSARGTTGVFRGYTF.

J is TRBJ2-3 and V is TRBV12-3 or TRBV12-4, with 8 nucleotides matching TRBD1. The length of the CDR3 is 15 residues. V was clipped by 6 bases and J by 2 bases; unmatched bases: 7. CDR3 bases: TGTGCCAGCAGCACAGGGACAGGCGCCACAGATACGCAGTATTTT. Its translation: CASSTGTGATDTQYF.

This clonotype turned up a few times. This rearrangement joins TRBV5-1 to TRBJ1-2; no clear D. CDR3 length equals 16 residues. V was trimmed by 1 base and J by 1 base, leaving 14 bases between them. CDR1 SGHRS and CDR2 YFSETQ come from the germline V gene. This chain's CDR3 is CASSLNREGVNYGYTF. In nucleotides, the CDR3 is TGCGCCAGCAGCTTGAACCGGGAGGGTGTTAACTATGGCTACACCTTC.